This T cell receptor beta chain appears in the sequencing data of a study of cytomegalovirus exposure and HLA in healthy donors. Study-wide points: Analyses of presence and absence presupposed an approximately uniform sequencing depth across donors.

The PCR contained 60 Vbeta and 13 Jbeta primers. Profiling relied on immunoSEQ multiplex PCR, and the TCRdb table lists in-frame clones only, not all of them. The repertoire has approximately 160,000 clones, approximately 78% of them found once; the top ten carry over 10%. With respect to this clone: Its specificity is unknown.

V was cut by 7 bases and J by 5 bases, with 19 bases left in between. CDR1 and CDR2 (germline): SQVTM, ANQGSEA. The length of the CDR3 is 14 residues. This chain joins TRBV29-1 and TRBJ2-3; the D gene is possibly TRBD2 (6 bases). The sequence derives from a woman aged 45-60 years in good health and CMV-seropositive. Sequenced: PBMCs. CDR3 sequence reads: CSGGLPLGGDTQYF. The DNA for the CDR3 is TGCAGCGGAGGACTTCCCCTCGGGGGAGATACGCAGTATTTT.